This T cell receptor (beta chain) was captured in a study of cytomegalovirus exposure and HLA in healthy donors. Germline V gives CDR1 MGHDK, CDR2 SYGVNS. Trimming removed 11 bases from V and 1 base from J; junction bases left unmatched: 5. The CDR3 extends over 13 amino acids. On this clone: The antigen is unknown.

Study-wide points: A few of the chains that were CMV-associated were confirmed in vitro to be specific for CMV antigens.

The PCR made use of 60 Vbeta and 13 Jbeta primers. Profiling relied on immunoSEQ multiplex PCR, and the TCRdb table lists in-frame clones only, not all of them. The table lists 150,000 to 200,000 clones, approximately 86% of them singletons. This clonotype was sampled from a boy aged 2-9 years in good health and CMV-seronegative. The rearrangement joins TRBV25-1 to TRBJ2-7; TRBD2 agrees at 10 bases. The sequenced material came from PBMCs. CDR3 region: CASRLAGSYEQYF. CDR3 coding DNA: TGTGCCTCCCGACTAGCGGGTTCCTACGAGCAGTACTTC.